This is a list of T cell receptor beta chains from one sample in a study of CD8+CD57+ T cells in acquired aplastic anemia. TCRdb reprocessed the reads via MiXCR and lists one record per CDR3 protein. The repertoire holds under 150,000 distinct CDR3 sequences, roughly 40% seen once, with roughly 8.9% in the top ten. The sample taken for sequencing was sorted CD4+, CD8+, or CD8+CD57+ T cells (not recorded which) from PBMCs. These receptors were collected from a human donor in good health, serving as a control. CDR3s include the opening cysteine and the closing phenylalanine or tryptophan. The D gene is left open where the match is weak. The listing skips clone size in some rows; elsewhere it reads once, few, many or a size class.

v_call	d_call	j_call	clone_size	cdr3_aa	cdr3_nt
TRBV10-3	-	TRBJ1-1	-	CAITRDGMNTEAFF	TGTGCCATCACCCGGGACGGCATGAACACTGAAGCTTTCTTT
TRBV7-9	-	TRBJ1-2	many	CASSELGGGYTF	TGTGCCAGCAGCGAACTAGGGGGTGGCTACACCTTC
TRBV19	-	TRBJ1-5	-	CASSIATLQPQHF	TGTGCCAGTAGTATCGCGACACTCCAGCCCCAGCATTTT
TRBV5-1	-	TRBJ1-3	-	CASSGGVLNSGNTIYF	TGCGCCAGCAGCGGAGGGGTCCTTAACTCTGGAAACACCATATATTTT
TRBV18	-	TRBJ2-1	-	CASLPDGESYNEQFF	TGTGCCAGCTTACCAGACGGGGAGTCTTACAATGAGCAGTTCTTC
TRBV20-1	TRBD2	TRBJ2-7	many	CSARDPSGSFTEQYF	TGCAGTGCTAGAGATCCTAGCGGGAGTTTCACCGAGCAGTACTTC
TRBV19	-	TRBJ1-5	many	CASSMVGGSNQPQHF	TGTGCCAGTAGTATGGTAGGGGGAAGCAATCAGCCCCAGCATTTT
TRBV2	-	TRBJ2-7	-	CASSARRSINEQYF	TGTGCCAGCAGTGCGAGGAGGTCTATCAACGAGCAGTACTTC
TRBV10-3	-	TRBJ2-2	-	CAISAANTGELFF	TGTGCCATCAGTGCGGCGAACACCGGGGAGCTGTTTTTT
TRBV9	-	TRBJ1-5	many	CASSGGSPRYQPQHF	TGTGCCAGCAGCGGGGGGTCACCCCGATATCAGCCCCAGCATTTT
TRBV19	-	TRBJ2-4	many	CASSSGGTGNIQYF	TGTGCCAGTAGTAGCGGGGGGACAGGGAACATTCAGTACTTC
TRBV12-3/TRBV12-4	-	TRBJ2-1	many	CASSLVRLSDEQFF	TGTGCCAGCAGTTTAGTTCGTCTCTCAGACGAGCAGTTCTTC
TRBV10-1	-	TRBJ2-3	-	CASSDSGLTQYF	TGCGCCAGCAGTGATAGCGGCCTTACGCAGTATTTT
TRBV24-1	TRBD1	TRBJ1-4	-	CATSEGQGGKLFF	TGTGCCACCAGTGAGGGACAGGGGGGAAAACTGTTTTTT
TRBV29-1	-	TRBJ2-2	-	CSVVAVAGGLFF	TGCAGCGTTGTGGCAGTGGCCGGGGGGCTGTTTTTT
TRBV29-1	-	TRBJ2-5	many	CSVGDWGQETQYF	TGCAGCGTTGGGGATTGGGGCCAAGAGACCCAGTACTTC
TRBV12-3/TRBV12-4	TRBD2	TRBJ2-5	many	CASSLNSGRMGETQYF	TGTGCCAGCAGTTTGAATAGCGGGAGGATGGGAGAGACCCAGTACTTC
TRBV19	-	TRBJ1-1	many	CASRGVLNTEAFF	TGTGCCAGTAGAGGAGTCCTGAACACTGAAGCTTTCTTT
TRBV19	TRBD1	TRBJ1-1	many	CASSIPPSTGYQTEAFF	TGTGCCAGTAGTATACCCCCCTCGACAGGGTATCAGACTGAAGCTTTCTTT
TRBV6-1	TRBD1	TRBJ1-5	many	CASRETGGNQPQHF	TGTGCCAGCAGGGAGACAGGGGGCAATCAGCCCCAGCATTTT
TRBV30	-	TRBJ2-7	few	CAWSLGRAYEQYF	TGTGCCTGGAGTTTAGGGAGAGCCTACGAGCAGTACTTC
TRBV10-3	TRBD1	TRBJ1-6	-	CAISEIPGGNYNSPLHF	TGTGCCATCAGTGAGATTCCAGGGGGCAACTATAATTCACCCCTCCACTTT
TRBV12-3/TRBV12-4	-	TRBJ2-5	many	CASSLSTFQETQYF	TGTGCCAGCAGTTTATCGACTTTCCAAGAGACCCAGTACTTC
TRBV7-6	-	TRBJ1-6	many	CASSPGHGGVTYNSPLHF	TGTGCCAGCAGCCCAGGCCATGGGGGGGTGACCTATAATTCACCCCTCCACTTT
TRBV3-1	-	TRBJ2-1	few	CASSGGGQYNEQFF	TGTGCCAGTTCAGGCGGGGGCCAATACAATGAGCAGTTCTTC
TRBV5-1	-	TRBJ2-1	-	CASSSGGVKNEQFF	TGCGCCAGCAGCTCGGGCGGGGTTAAAAATGAGCAGTTCTTC
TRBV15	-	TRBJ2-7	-	CATSRDPGAYEQYF	TGTGCCACCAGCAGAGACCCGGGGGCCTACGAGCAGTACTTC
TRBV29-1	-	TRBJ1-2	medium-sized	CSVTGIDGYTF	TGCAGCGTGACAGGTATCGACGGCTACACCTTC
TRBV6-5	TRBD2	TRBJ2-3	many	CASSYGGRATDTQYF	TGTGCCAGCAGTTACGGCGGGAGGGCCACAGATACGCAGTATTTT
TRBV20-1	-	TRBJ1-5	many	CSARDTVGNNQPQHF	TGCAGTGCTAGAGATACCGTAGGAAATAATCAGCCCCAGCATTTT
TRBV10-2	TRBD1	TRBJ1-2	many	CASSESTGLEGYTF	TGCGCCAGCAGTGAGTCGACAGGGCTGGAAGGCTACACCTTC
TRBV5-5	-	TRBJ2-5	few	CASRRLGGPLETQYF	TGTGCCAGCAGGAGATTAGGAGGGCCGCTGGAGACCCAGTACTTC
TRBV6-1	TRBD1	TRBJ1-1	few	CASRATGGLTEAFF	TGTGCCAGCAGAGCGACAGGGGGCTTAACTGAAGCTTTCTTT
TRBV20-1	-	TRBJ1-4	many	CSARGVNNEKLFF	TGCAGTGCTAGAGGTGTCAATAATGAAAAACTGTTTTTT
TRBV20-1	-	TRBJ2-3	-	CSVRGLITQYF	TGCAGCGTTAGGGGACTCATTACGCAGTATTTT
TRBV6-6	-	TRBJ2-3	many	CASSYSSRGGGTQYF	TGTGCCAGCAGTTACTCGAGCAGAGGAGGAGGTACGCAGTATTTT
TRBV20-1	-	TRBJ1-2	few	CSALGDYGYTF	TGCAGTGCCTTGGGGGACTATGGCTACACCTTC
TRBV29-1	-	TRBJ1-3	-	CSVAHLNTIYF	TGCAGCGTTGCCCACTTAAACACCATATATTTT
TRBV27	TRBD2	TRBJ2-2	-	CASSALAGGPGELFF	TGTGCCAGCAGTGCGCTAGCGGGAGGGCCCGGGGAGCTGTTTTTT
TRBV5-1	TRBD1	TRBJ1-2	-	CASSLEGQGSVGYTF	TGCGCCAGCAGCTTGGAGGGACAGGGGTCAGTTGGCTACACCTTC
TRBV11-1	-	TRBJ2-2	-	CASSSIEGYGELFF	TGTGCCAGCAGCTCCATAGAGGGTTACGGGGAGCTGTTTTTT
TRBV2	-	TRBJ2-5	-	CASSDPGQQETQYF	TGTGCCAGCAGCGACCCGGGACAACAAGAGACCCAGTACTTC
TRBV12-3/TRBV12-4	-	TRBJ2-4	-	CASSSTRVQGNIQYF	TGTGCCAGCAGTTCGACCAGGGTCCAGGGGAACATTCAGTACTTC
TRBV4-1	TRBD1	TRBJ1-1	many	CASSPDRGGTEAFF	TGCGCCAGCAGCCCGGACAGGGGTGGGACTGAAGCTTTCTTT
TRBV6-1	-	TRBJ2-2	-	CASSEASGWAGELFF	TGTGCCAGCAGTGAAGCTTCAGGGTGGGCCGGGGAGCTGTTTTTT
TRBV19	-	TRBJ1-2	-	CASSIGGAYTF	TGTGCCAGTAGTATTGGGGGGGCCTACACCTTC
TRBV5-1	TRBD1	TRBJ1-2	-	CASSEGQSFVYGYTF	TGCGCCAGCAGCGAGGGACAGAGTTTTGTCTATGGCTACACCTTT